A single T cell receptor (beta chain) is shown here with its context. What it binds is not known. Germline CDR1 and CDR2: SGHRS and YFSETQ. The CDR3 loop spans 17 amino acids. V lost 4 bases and J lost 0; bases outside the gene matches: 5. Enrolled patients, whose metastatic non-small-cell lung cancer was chemo-refractory, received focal radiation plus CTLA-4 blockade with ipilimumab. This sample was included in a study of radiotherapy plus CTLA-4 blockade in lung cancer. Study-level findings and limits: TCR clones originating in tumors grew in number in blood after radiotherapy plus ipilimumab.

Sequencing was performed with immunoSEQ multiplex PCR; in TCRdb, only in-frame clones are kept and a portion is missing. The table has approximately 81,000 clones, about four fifths seen once. The chain has TRBV5-1 and TRBJ2-1; 12 bases are shared with TRBD2. This sequence was found in a human donor with non-small cell lung cancer who had a partial response to radiotherapy plus ipilimumab. Some clones in this sample may be carry-over from other donors' samples. The specimen was peripheral blood, collected from a patient treated with radiotherapy plus ipilimumab. The CDR3, as DNA: TGCGCCAGCAGCCCTATGACTAGCGGGAGCTCCTACAATGAGCAGTTCTTC. Translation: CASSPMTSGSSYNEQFF.